This T cell receptor (beta chain) was recorded in a study of cytomegalovirus exposure and HLA in healthy donors. Across the study: From HLA-typed donors, an early data release held roughly 89 million unique TCRs.

The germline gives CDR1 SQVTM, CDR2 ANQGSEA. This CDR3 spans 13 amino acids. Trimming took 5 bases from V and 4 from J, leaving 12 bases between them. Researchers ran the PCR with 60 Vbeta and 13 Jbeta primers. Profiled with immunoSEQ multiplex PCR; TCRdb holds only in-frame clones, not every one. The sample records approximately 100,000 clones, roughly three quarters being singletons. The specimen was PBMCs. This chain links TRBV29-1 with TRBJ2-1, with D perhaps matching TRBD1 (5 bases). The origin of this receptor is a woman in her forties in good health and CMV-seronegative. The DNA of the CDR3 is TGCAGCGTTCACGGCAGGGTTTACAATGAGCAGTTCTTC. It encodes CSVHGRVYNEQFF.